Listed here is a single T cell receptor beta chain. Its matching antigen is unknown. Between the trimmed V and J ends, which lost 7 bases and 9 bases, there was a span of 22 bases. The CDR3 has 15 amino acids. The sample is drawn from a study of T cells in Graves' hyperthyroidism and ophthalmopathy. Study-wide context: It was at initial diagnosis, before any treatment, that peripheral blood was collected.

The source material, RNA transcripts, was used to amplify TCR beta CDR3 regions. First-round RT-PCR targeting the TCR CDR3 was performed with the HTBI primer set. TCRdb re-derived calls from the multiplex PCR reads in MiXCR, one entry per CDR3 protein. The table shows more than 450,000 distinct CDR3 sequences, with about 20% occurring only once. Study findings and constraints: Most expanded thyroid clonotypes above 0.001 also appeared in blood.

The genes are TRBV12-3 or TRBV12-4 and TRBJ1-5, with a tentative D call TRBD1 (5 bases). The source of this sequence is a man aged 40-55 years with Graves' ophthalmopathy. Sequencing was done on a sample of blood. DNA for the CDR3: TGTGCCAGCACTGACCAGGAGACAGCGGGCCGGCCCCAGCATTTT. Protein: CASTDQETAGRPQHF.